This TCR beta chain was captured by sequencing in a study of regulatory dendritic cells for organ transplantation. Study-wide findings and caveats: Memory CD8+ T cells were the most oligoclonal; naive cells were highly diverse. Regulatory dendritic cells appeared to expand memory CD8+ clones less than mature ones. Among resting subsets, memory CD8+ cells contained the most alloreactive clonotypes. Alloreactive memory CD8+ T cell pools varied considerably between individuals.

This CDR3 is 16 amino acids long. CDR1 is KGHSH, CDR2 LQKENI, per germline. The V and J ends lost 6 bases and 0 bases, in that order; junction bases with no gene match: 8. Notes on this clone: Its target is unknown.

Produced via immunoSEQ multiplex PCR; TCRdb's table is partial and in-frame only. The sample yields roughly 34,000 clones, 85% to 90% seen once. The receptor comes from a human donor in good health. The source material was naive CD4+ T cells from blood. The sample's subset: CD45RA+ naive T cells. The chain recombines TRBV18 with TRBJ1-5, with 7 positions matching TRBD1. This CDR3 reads CASSRDRANSNQPQHF. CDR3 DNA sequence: TGTGCCAGCTCCCGGGACAGAGCTAATAGCAATCAGCCCCAGCATTTT.